These 27 T cell receptor beta chains came from one sample sequenced in a study of Ad26.COV2.S vaccination and SARS-CoV-2 variants. The treatment: 19 received Ad26.COV2.S at low or high dose, single or two shots; roughly five received placebo; per-sample allocation not given. The study sampled participants on day 63 after the first vaccine or placebo injection. Generated by immunoSEQ multiplex PCR, the TCRdb table keeps only in-frame clones and is missing some. The sample consists of some 480,000 clones, around 90% of them appearing once. Material: peripheral blood, obtained in a trial of Ad26.COV2.S vaccine versus placebo. Receptors originate from a person between 18 and 60 years old who received the Ad26.COV2.S COVID-19 vaccine or a placebo.

This clone came up once. The CDR3 sequence is CASSLTGTGNTIYF. DNA of the CDR3: TGTGCCAGCAGCCTCACAGGGACTGGAAACACCATATATTTT. The rearrangement joins TRBV28 to TRBJ1-3; TRBD1 is a possible D gene (6 bases). CDR1 is MDHEN and CDR2 is SYDVKM in the germline V gene. CDR3 length equals 14 residues. The ends were cut back, 6 bases at V and 2 bases at J, with 11 bases in the middle.

This chain joins TRBV5-4 and TRBJ2-7; the match to TRBD1 covers 7 bases. Germline trimming cut 3 bases from V and 3 bases from J; bases unmatched to any gene: 12. Germline V gene lookup returns CDR1 SGHNT and CDR2 YYREEE (reference sequence). There are 16 residues in the CDR3. CDR3 bases: TGTGCCAGCAGCTCCCCCGGGACAGCGCGTTACTACGAGCAGTACTTC. Its translation: CASSSPGTARYYEQYF.

The sample holds one count of this clone. The rearrangement joins TRBV5-1 to TRBJ2-1; 9 bases are shared with TRBD2. In germline, CDR1 is SGHRS, CDR2 YFSETQ. The trim removed 4 bases at V and 5 bases at J, leaving 13 bases unmatched. The CDR3 runs 17 residues. The DNA for the CDR3 is TGCGCCAGCAGCAGGAACCCCGGGACTAGCACCCACAATGAGCAGTTCTTC. It codes for CASSRNPGTSTHNEQFF.

This clone was seen only once. This chain links TRBV4-1 with TRBJ2-6, with D uncertain. Germline CDR1 reads MGHRA; CDR2 reads YSYEKL. V was shortened by 1 base and J by 4 bases, with 5 bases between the two germline ends. The CDR3 sequence is 14 residues long. CDR3 sequence: CASSQVPGANVLTF. For the CDR3, the DNA is TGCGCCAGCAGCCAAGTTCCCGGGGCCAACGTCCTGACTTTC.

V usage is TRBV5-1 and J usage is TRBJ2-6, with 8 bases lining up with TRBD2. CDR1 and CDR2 from the germline V gene are SGHRS and YFSETQ. Trimming cost V 5 bases and J 4 bases; bases outside gene matches: 20. The CDR3 totals 20 residues. DNA for the CDR3: TGCGCCAGCAGGGATATGAAAACTAGCGGACCCTCGGGCGGGGCCAACGTCCTGACTTTC. Translation gives CASRDMKTSGPSGGANVLTF.

This clone was seen a handful of times. This chain uses TRBV5-1 with TRBJ2-7, with D unresolved. CDR1 SGHRS and CDR2 YFSETQ come from the germline V gene. V dropped 1 base and J dropped 0 bases, with 14 bases sitting between them. The CDR3 contains 16 residues. The CDR3 DNA reads TGCGCCAGCAGCTTGCTTTCGTATCAGAACTCCTACGAGCAGTACTTC. Protein sequence: CASSLLSYQNSYEQYF.

The chain employs TRBV18 and TRBJ1-1; D unresolved. Germline loops: CDR1 KGHSH, CDR2 LQKENI. This CDR3 contains 14 residues. V was shortened by 2 bases and J by 4 bases, with 11 bases between the two germline ends. The CDR3 loop reads CASSPGTGVTEAFF. The DNA of the CDR3 is TGTGCCAGCTCACCAGGAACGGGAGTCACTGAAGCTTTCTTT.

V and J are TRBV29-1 and TRBJ2-3, with D unresolved. V was trimmed by 3 bases and J by 0 bases, leaving 7 bases between them. Germline V lookup: CDR1 SQVTM, CDR2 ANQGSEA. The CDR3 is 13 residues long. As DNA, the CDR3 is TGCAGCGTTGACGCAGAGAGCACAGATACGCAGTATTTT. Its protein is CSVDAESTDTQYF.

This clone was recorded once. The V gene is TRBV11-3, the J gene TRBJ2-7; TRBD1 or TRBD2 may be the D gene (5 bases each). Trimming pared 1 base from V and 2 bases from J, leaving 9 bases between. The CDR3 covers 14 residues. The germline V gene has CDR1 SGHNT and CDR2 YENEEA. The CDR3 region is CASSLGDPPYEQYF. The CDR3 coding sequence is TGTGCCAGCAGCTTAGGGGACCCCCCCTACGAGCAGTACTTC.

J is TRBJ2-7 and V is TRBV27; D not resolved. Germline values: CDR1 MNHEY, CDR2 SMNVEV (reference sequence). Trimming took off 1 base at V and 0 bases at J, with 10 bases between the two ends. The length of the CDR3 is 15 residues. The chain's CDR3 is CASSLWLGRSYEQYF. The DNA of the CDR3 is TGTGCCAGCAGTTTATGGCTAGGACGCTCCTACGAGCAGTACTTC.

This chain uses TRBV9 with TRBJ2-3, with D tentatively TRBD1 or TRBD2 (5 bases each). Deletions cut 3 bases from V and 2 bases from J, with 10 bases between. Germline V lookup: CDR1 SGDLS, CDR2 YYNGEE. CDR3 length: 14 residues. Written as DNA, the CDR3 is TGTGCCAGCAGCGCTGGGGGAGACACAGATACGCAGTATTTT. This translates into CASSAGGDTDTQYF.

The chain combines TRBV5-4 with TRBJ2-7; D is possibly TRBD2 (6 bases). CDR3 length equals 13 residues. Germline V gene data show CDR1 as SGHNT and CDR2 as YYREEE (reference sequence). Between the trimmed V and J ends, which lost 4 bases and 2 bases, there was a span of 10 bases. In DNA form, the CDR3 reads TGTGCCAGCAGCCCGGGGACTCCCTACGAGCAGTACTTC. This gives the protein CASSPGTPYEQYF.

The chain has TRBV19 and TRBJ1-3; D gene uncertain. The germline CDR1 and CDR2 sequences are LNHDA and SQIVND (reference sequence). Deletions cut 0 bases from V and 2 bases from J, with 11 bases between. The CDR3 loop spans 16 amino acids. In DNA form, the CDR3 reads TGTGCCAGTAGTATAGACCACGGACTGGCTGGAAACACCATATATTTT. Translating gives CASSIDHGLAGNTIYF.

The rearrangement links TRBV6-2 or TRBV6-3 to TRBJ1-2; 9 bases match TRBD1. The CDR3 length is 17 residues. Trimming removed 5 bases from V and 3 bases from J; junction bases left unmatched: 13. Germline CDR1 reads MNHEY; CDR2 reads SVGEGT. In DNA, the CDR3 is TGTGCCAGCAGTAAAGGGACAGGGAAGCTTCGATACTATGGCTACACCTTC. It specifies CASSKGTGKLRYYGYTF.

This chain connects TRBV3-1 (or the pseudogene TRBV3-2) to TRBJ2-1; a possible D gene is TRBD2 (7 bases). Germline V lookup: CDR1 LGHDT, CDR2 YNNKEL (reference sequence). CDR3 length: 14 amino acids. Trimming removed 4 bases from V and 8 bases from J, with 15 bases in between. CDR3 protein: CASSLWAGADEQFF. DNA of the CDR3: TGTGCCAGCAGCCTCTGGGCGGGGGCTGATGAGCAGTTCTTC.

This clone was seen just once. The V call is TRBV7-9, the J call TRBJ1-1; D uncertain. CDR3 length: 12 residues. The germline V gene encodes CDR1 SEHNR and CDR2 FQNEAQ (reference sequence). V gave up 8 bases and J gave up 0 bases, with 7 bases separating them. The CDR3 sequence is CASRRLNTEAFF. CDR3 in DNA: TGTGCCAGCCGCCGATTGAACACTGAAGCTTTCTTT.

The gene calls are TRBV2 and TRBJ2-1; D is uncertain. Trimming removed 5 bases from V and 10 bases from J, with 12 bases in between. The CDR3 totals 12 residues. Germline V gene lookup returns CDR1 SNHLY and CDR2 FYNNEI. This CDR3 is CASSFGLGEQFF. CDR3 nucleotides: TGTGCCAGCAGTTTCGGTTTGGGGGAGCAGTTCTTC.

The chain has TRBV29-1 and TRBJ1-1; no clear D gene. CDR3 length: 10 residues. V was cut by 8 bases and J by 5 bases, with 9 bases left in between. Germline-derived CDR1 and CDR2 are SQVTM and ANQGSEA. The CDR3 loop reads CSTLRTEAFF. DNA of the CDR3: TGCAGCACGCTGAGGACTGAAGCTTTCTTT.

This chain joins TRBV5-8 and TRBJ2-3; a possible D gene is TRBD2 (6 bases). This CDR3 comprises 16 residues. CDR1 is SGHTS and CDR2 is YDEGEE in the germline V gene. V was trimmed by 0 bases and J by 2 bases, leaving 13 bases between them. The CDR3: CASSLARAGPTDTQYF. The DNA of the CDR3 is TGTGCCAGCAGCTTGGCCCGCGCGGGACCCACAGATACGCAGTATTTT.

As to this clone: The identical CDR3 is also encoded by other nucleotide sequences in the sample. V gene TRBV28 combines with J gene TRBJ2-7; weak D call: TRBD1 (6 bases). The CDR3 extends over 13 amino acids. Germline-derived CDR1 and CDR2 are MDHEN and SYDVKM. V gave up 6 bases and J gave up 3 bases, with 12 bases separating them. CDR3 protein: CASSRDRSYEQYF. CDR3 bases: TGTGCCAGCAGCCGAGACAGGAGCTACGAGCAGTACTTC.

The chain's CDR3 is CASRGQGQGGTYEQYF. The DNA for the CDR3 is TGTGCCAGCAGGGGACAGGGCCAGGGTGGGACCTACGAGCAGTACTTC. J is TRBJ2-7 and V is TRBV28; 9 nucleotides line up with TRBD1. V was pared by 6 bases and J by 2 bases, with 11 bases of the junction left unmatched. CDR1 and CDR2 from the germline V gene are MDHEN and SYDVKM. This CDR3 spans 16 amino acids.

The chain carries TRBV11-2 and TRBJ2-7; possibly TRBD2 for D (6 bases). This CDR3 is built from 17 residues. Germline V CDR1 and CDR2: SGHAT, FQNNGV. Trimming removed 2 bases at V and 3 bases at J, with 20 bases between. The chain's CDR3 is CASSLRTWGEVNYEQYF. The DNA of the CDR3 is TGTGCCAGCAGCTTACGCACATGGGGGGAGGTAAACTACGAGCAGTACTTC.

The chain recombines TRBV5-1 with TRBJ2-1, with 11 bases aligning to TRBD2. This CDR3 is built from 16 residues. Germline V gene sequence: CDR1 SGHRS, CDR2 YFSETQ. J lost 2 bases, V lost 1 base, and 2 bases had no gene match. The CDR3 sequence is CASSLTSGSTYNEQFF. CDR3 DNA sequence: TGCGCCAGCAGCTTGACTAGCGGGAGTACCTACAATGAGCAGTTCTTC.

The V and J genes are TRBV5-6 and TRBJ2-7, with unresolved D. The CDR3 has 13 residues. V lost 0 bases and J lost 3, with 7 bases in between. Germline values: CDR1 SGHDT, CDR2 YYEEEE. The CDR3 bases are TGTGCCAGCAGCTTGGGCACTTACTACGAGCAGTACTTC. Translating it yields CASSLGTYYEQYF.

The rearrangement links TRBV6-5 to TRBJ2-2, with 10 positions matching TRBD1. From germline, CDR1 is MNHEY and CDR2 SVGAGI. V lost 0 bases and J lost 5; bases outside the gene matches: 3. CDR3 length: 16 residues. In DNA form, the CDR3 reads TGTGCCAGCAGTTACTCGGGACAGGGGACAACCGGGGAGCTGTTTTTT. It translates to CASSYSGQGTTGELFF.

The V and J genes are TRBV30 and TRBJ1-5; 8 nucleotides align to TRBD1. J gave up 8 bases and V 0 bases, and 6 bases lay outside the gene matches. The CDR3 length is 14 residues. In germline, CDR1 is GTSNPN, CDR2 SVGIG (reference sequence). The CDR3 loop is CAWSVGTGSKPQHF. Here the CDR3 DNA reads TGTGCCTGGAGTGTTGGGACAGGCAGTAAGCCCCAGCATTTT.

The CDR3 DNA follows: TGTGCCAGCAGTTTAACCGGGACTCACGGCTACGAGCAGTACTTC. Translated, it gives CASSLTGTHGYEQYF. V and J are TRBV28 and TRBJ2-7; a weak D match, TRBD2 (6 bases). The germline CDR1 and CDR2 sequences are MDHEN and SYDVKM. V was shortened by 2 bases and J by 3 bases, with 14 bases between the two germline ends. The CDR3 is 15 amino acids.